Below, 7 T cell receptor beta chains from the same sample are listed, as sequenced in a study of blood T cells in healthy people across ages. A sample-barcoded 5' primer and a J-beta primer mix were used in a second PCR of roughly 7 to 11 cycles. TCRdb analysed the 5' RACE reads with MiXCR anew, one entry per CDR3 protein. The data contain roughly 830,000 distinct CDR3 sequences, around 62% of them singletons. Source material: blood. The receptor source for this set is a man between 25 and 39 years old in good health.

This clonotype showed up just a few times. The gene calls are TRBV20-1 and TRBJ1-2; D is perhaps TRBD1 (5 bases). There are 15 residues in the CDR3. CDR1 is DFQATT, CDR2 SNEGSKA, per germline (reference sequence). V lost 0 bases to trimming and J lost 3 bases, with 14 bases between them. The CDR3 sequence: CSARDPRGGDYGYTF. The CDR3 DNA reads TGCAGTGCTAGAGACCCGCGGGGAGGGGACTATGGCTACACCTTC.

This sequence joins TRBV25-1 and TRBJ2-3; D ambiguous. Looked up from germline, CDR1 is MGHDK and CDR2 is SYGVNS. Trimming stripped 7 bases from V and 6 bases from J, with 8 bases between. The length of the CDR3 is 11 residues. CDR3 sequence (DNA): TGTGCCAGCACTTTTAGGGATACGCAGTATTTT. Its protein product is CASTFRDTQYF.

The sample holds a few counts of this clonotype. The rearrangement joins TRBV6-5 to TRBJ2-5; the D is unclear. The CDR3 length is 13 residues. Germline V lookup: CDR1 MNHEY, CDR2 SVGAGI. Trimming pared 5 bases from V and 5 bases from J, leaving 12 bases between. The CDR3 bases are TGTGCCAGCAGTCGCCTGCCCCTTGAGACCCAGTACTTC. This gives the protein CASSRLPLETQYF.

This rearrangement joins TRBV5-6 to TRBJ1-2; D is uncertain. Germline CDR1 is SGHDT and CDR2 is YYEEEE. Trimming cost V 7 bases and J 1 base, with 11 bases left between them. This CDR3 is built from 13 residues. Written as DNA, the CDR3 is TGTGCCAGCGGACGAGGGATTAACTATGGCTACACCTTC. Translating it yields CASGRGINYGYTF. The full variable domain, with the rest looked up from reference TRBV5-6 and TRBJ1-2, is DAGVTQSPTHLIKTRGQQVTLRCSPKSGHDTVSWYQQALGQGPQFIFQYYEEEERQRGNFPDRFSGHQFPNYSSELNVNALLLGDSALYLCASGRGINYGYTFGSGTRLTVV.

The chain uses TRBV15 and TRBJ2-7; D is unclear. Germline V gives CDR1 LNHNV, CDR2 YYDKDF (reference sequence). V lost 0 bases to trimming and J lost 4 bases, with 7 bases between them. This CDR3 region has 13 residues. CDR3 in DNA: TGTGCCACCAGCAGAGATTTTGGGTACGAGCAGTACTTC. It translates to CATSRDFGYEQYF.

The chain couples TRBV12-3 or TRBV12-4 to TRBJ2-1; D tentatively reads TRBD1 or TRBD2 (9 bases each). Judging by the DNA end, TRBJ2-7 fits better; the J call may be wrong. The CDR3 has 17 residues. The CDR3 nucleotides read TGTGCCAGCAGTTTAAATATTGGGACAGGGACTAGCAATGAGCAGTACTTC. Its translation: CASSLNIGTGTSNEQYF.

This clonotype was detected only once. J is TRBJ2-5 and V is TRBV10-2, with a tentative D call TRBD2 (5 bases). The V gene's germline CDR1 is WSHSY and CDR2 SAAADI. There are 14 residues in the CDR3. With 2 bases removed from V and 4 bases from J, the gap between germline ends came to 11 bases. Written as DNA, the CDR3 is TGCGCCAGCAGTGAGGGCGGGCCGATAGAGACCCAGTACTTC. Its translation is CASSEGGPIETQYF.